This T cell receptor beta chain was identified in a study of T cells in Graves' hyperthyroidism and ophthalmopathy. This clonotype was found a few times. RNA transcripts yielded amplified TCR beta CDR3 regions. Carried out on the TCR CDR3, a first-round RT-PCR used the HTBI primer set. TCRdb fed the multiplex PCR reads into MiXCR, producing one record per CDR3 protein. The table has around 560,000 distinct CDR3 sequences, approximately 15% seen once. In germline, CDR1 is LGHDT, CDR2 YNNKEL (reference sequence). With 0 bases clipped from V and 3 bases from J, the junction kept 6 bases outside the gene matches. The CDR3 length is 17 residues.

This clonotype originated in a woman aged 18-35 years with Graves' hyperthyroidism. The V gene is TRBV3-1, the J gene TRBJ2-1; 9 bases are a match to TRBD2. Sequencing was performed on blood. The CDR3 reads CASSQEASGVVYNEQFF. In DNA form, the CDR3 reads TGTGCCAGCAGCCAAGAGGCTAGCGGGGTCGTCTACAATGAGCAGTTCTTC.